The 9 T cell receptor beta chains below come from one sample, sequenced in a study of chemoradiotherapy in HPV16-positive cancers. The assay was immunoSEQ multiplex PCR, and TCRdb's table has in-frame clones only and misses some. The sample carries roughly 2,100 clones, about 84% recorded once. The material sequenced was tumor tissue, taken from a patient who underwent chemoradiotherapy. These TCRs come from a human donor with HPV-associated anogenital cancer.

The chain combines TRBV7-8 with TRBJ2-7; D might be TRBD1 (5 bases). V shed 5 bases and J shed 0 bases, with 14 bases lying between them. This CDR3 has 15 residues. Germline V gene data show CDR1 as SGHVS and CDR2 as FQNEAQ. As DNA, the CDR3 is TGTGCCAGCAGCACGCACCAGGGCCCCTCCTACGAGCAGTACTTC. Its translation is CASSTHQGPSYEQYF.

Relative to its sample, this clone is hyperexpanded (1% or more). J is TRBJ2-7 and V is TRBV6-1; D unclear. The CDR3 is made up of 12 amino acids. V was shortened by 7 bases and J by 0 bases, with 7 bases between the two germline ends. CDR1 MNHNS and CDR2 SASEGT come from the germline V gene. The CDR3 bases are TGTGCCAGCAATGGGGACTCCTACGAGCAGTACTTC. This gives the protein CASNGDSYEQYF.

The chain has TRBV18 and TRBJ1-2; 9 nucleotides match TRBD1. Germline CDR1 is KGHSH and CDR2 is LQKENI. The ends lost 3 bases at V and 8 bases at J; junction bases unmatched: 7. The CDR3 covers 14 residues. CDR3 DNA sequence: TGTGCCAGCTCACCGGGACAGGGTGCTGAAGGCTACACCTTC. This gives the protein CASSPGQGAEGYTF.

This chain links TRBV6-1 with TRBJ1-6, with unresolved D. The V gene's germline CDR1 is MNHNS and CDR2 SASEGT. The CDR3 runs to 14 residues. Trimming shortened V by 3 bases and J by 9 bases, and 12 bases separated the two germline ends. The CDR3 sequence: CASSDNNGFSPLHF. The CDR3 DNA sequence: TGTGCCAGCAGTGACAATAACGGGTTTTCACCCCTCCACTTT.

This clone was detected only once. V usage is TRBV5-1 and J usage is TRBJ2-3, with 14 positions matching TRBD2. V was clipped by 7 bases and J by 5 bases; unmatched bases: 9. Germline lookup yields CDR1 SGHRS and CDR2 YFSETQ. CDR3 length equals 16 residues. CDR3 in amino acids: CASSSGLAGDLDTQYF. The CDR3 DNA follows: TGCGCCAGCTCCTCGGGACTAGCGGGGGATTTAGATACGCAGTATTTT.

V is TRBV11-2 and J is TRBJ1-1; D is perhaps TRBD1 (5 bases). CDR1 and CDR2 from the germline V gene are SGHAT and FQNNGV. This CDR3 comprises 13 residues. Deletions cut 3 bases from V and 1 base from J, with 6 bases between. CDR3 protein: CASSFDRNTEAFF. For the CDR3, the DNA is TGTGCCAGCAGCTTTGACAGGAACACTGAAGCTTTCTTT.

This chain connects TRBV6-5 to TRBJ1-4, with D unresolved. The germline CDR1 and CDR2 sequences are MNHEY and SVGAGI. There are 13 residues in the CDR3. Deletions cut 2 bases from V and 8 bases from J, with 9 bases between. Written as DNA, the CDR3 is TGTGCCAGCAGTTACCTGCCCACCGAAAAACTGTTTTTT. The encoded protein is CASSYLPTEKLFF.

The rearrangement joins TRBV7-9 to TRBJ2-3; 8 bases map to TRBD1. Per germline, CDR1 SEHNR and CDR2 FQNEAQ (reference sequence). The V segment lost 4 bases and the J segment 0 bases; nucleotides outside the gene matches: 6. The CDR3 has 16 residues. For the CDR3, the DNA is TGTGCCAGCAGCTCCGACAGGGGCCATAGCACAGATACGCAGTATTTT. This encodes CASSSDRGHSTDTQYF.

This clone was found once. Its ends do not fully match the called genes, so a read error is possible. The chain couples TRBV27 to TRBJ2-7; D gene uncertain. This CDR3 has 15 residues. The germline gives CDR1 MNHEY, CDR2 SMNVEV (reference sequence). The CDR3 is CASRLWYKGIGEQYF. CDR3 DNA: TGTGCGAGCAGACTCTGGTATAAGGGAATCGGCGAGCAGTACTTC.